These 6 T cell receptor beta chains originate from one sample sequenced in a study of vaccination effects on CD4 cells after COVID-19. For these TCRs, the target antigens are not known. This table comes from immunoSEQ multiplex PCR, and its TCRdb copy is limited to in-frame clones, with some not included. The sample shows 25,000 to 30,000 clones, around 70% of them seen only once. ViraFEST assay sequencing came after antigen-specific CD4+ T cells were expanded with viral peptide pools. With more than nine days of culture completed, CD4+ T cells were isolated. Subjects were given two BNT162b2 or mRNA-1273 vaccine doses. Sample: CD4+ T cells from PBMCs cultured with HCoV-NL63 spike peptides, taken after COVID-19 vaccination. These receptors came from a human donor who received a COVID-19 vaccine.

This clone was found once. The J gene is TRBJ2-7, the V gene TRBV6-1; possible D gene TRBD1, 6 bases. The V and J ends lost 3 bases and 9 bases respectively, with 9 bases between them. CDR1 MNHNS and CDR2 SASEGT come from the germline V gene. There are 11 residues in the CDR3. The chain's CDR3 is CASSEGAGQYF. CDR3 nucleotide sequence: TGTGCCAGCAGTGAGGGGGCCGGGCAGTACTTC.

The chain uses TRBV6-1 and TRBJ2-4, with D uncertain. The CDR3 runs 17 residues. Germline V gene sequence: CDR1 MNHNS, CDR2 SASEGT. V gave up 1 base and J gave up 0 bases, with 13 bases separating them. The CDR3 DNA follows: TGTGCCAGCAGTGAAGTGACGGATTCCTTAGCCAAAAACATTCAGTACTTC. This gives the protein CASSEVTDSLAKNIQYF.

The chain uses TRBV18 and TRBJ2-2; tentatively, D is TRBD2 (6 bases). V lost 4 bases to trimming and J lost 1 base, with 10 bases between them. CDR3 length: 15 residues. Germline V gene data show CDR1 as KGHSH and CDR2 as LQKENI. CDR3 loop: CASSRDSGNTGELFF. Here the CDR3 DNA reads TGTGCCAGCTCACGTGATAGCGGGAACACCGGGGAGCTGTTTTTT. Full variable domain (rest looked up from reference TRBV18 and TRBJ2-2): NAGVMQNPRHLVRRRGQEARLRCSPMKGHSHVYWYRQLPEEGLKFMVYLQKENIIDESGMPKERFSAEFPKEGPSILRIQQVVRGDSAAYFCASSRDSGNTGELFFGEGSRLTVL.

The gene calls are TRBV5-1 and TRBJ1-1; D perhaps matches TRBD1 (6 bases). CDR3 length: 14 amino acids. The germline V and J ends were trimmed by 4 bases and 2 bases, with 12 bases remaining between them. Germline CDR1 is SGHRS and CDR2 is YFSETQ. CDR3 DNA: TGCGCCAGCAGCCGATCCGGGACAAACACTGAAGCTTTCTTT. Its protein product is CASSRSGTNTEAFF.

This clone showed up just a few times. The chain combines TRBV11-2 with TRBJ2-1; D call uncertain. The germline V and J ends were trimmed by 6 bases and 1 base, with 13 bases remaining between them. This CDR3 comprises 15 residues. The V gene's germline CDR1 is SGHAT and CDR2 FQNNGV. The CDR3 region is CASSLIRGSYNEQFF. The CDR3 DNA reads TGTGCCAGCAGTCTAATTAGAGGTTCCTACAATGAGCAGTTCTTC.

This clone came up a few times. The chain combines TRBV6-6 with TRBJ1-5; 7 bases match TRBD1. This CDR3 spans 15 amino acids. The trim removed 0 bases at V and 6 bases at J, leaving 5 bases unmatched. Germline values: CDR1 MNHNY, CDR2 SVGAGI (reference sequence). The CDR3 here is CASSYSRQGGQPQHF. The CDR3 DNA reads as TGTGCCAGCAGTTACTCGAGACAGGGTGGTCAGCCCCAGCATTTT.